The TCR beta chain under discussion was sequenced for a study of spatial heterogeneity in lung cancer. Study results and limitations: Tumor mutation count correlated with how many alpha and beta TCRs expanded intratumorally. Quantities of ubiquitous and regional expanded TCRs paralleled ubiquitous and regional nonsynonymous mutations, respectively.

Specified time point: sample taken at primary tumor resection. The donor population consisted of approximately 70 patients with untreated, early-stage non-small cell lung cancer. Tumor, nontumor lung or frozen PBMC supplied whole RNA that was sequenced unsorted. This clonotype is medium-sized within its sample. Its antigen is not identified. The germline CDR1 and CDR2 sequences are SGHRS and YFSETQ. The CDR3 is 17 residues long. J was trimmed by 0 bases and V by 2 bases; bases with no gene match: 9. Single TCR cDNA molecules each had their own unique molecular identifier. TCRdb re-called the 5' RACE reads through MiXCR, storing one row per CDR3 protein. The profile shows fewer than 4,000 distinct CDR3 sequences, about 15% of them singletons.

The chain carries TRBV5-1 and TRBJ1-1; 8 bases are a match to TRBD1. The source is a female donor with early-stage non-small cell lung cancer. The sequencing used lung tumor tissue, collected at surgery. CDR3 nucleotide sequence: TGCGCCAGCAGCTTAAAATCTTACAGGGGGATGAACACTGAAGCTTTCTTT. This gives the protein CASSLKSYRGMNTEAFF.